The sequence of this TCR beta chain was determined in a study of shared clonotypes between healthy human individuals. Splitting of each subset's genomic DNA was done evenly across several immunoSEQ plates. In the original analysis: Filtering differed because ImmunoSEQ produced junction-only sequences that carried no quality scores. The table came from immunoSEQ multiplex PCR; TCRdb's copy has only in-frame clones and leaves some out. For V, J and clone size, that table is used; D and trimming come from the DNA. There are 1,400,000 or so clones in the sample; approximately 98.5% occur only once, and about 0.34% lies in the top ten. Study conclusions and caveats: The study generally estimated greater richness for naive than memory subsets.

In regard to this clone: The target antigen is unknown.

Sample: naive CD4+ T cells sorted from blood. Subset given: CD45RA+ positively selected. This sequence was found in a man aged 30 to 39 in good health.

The CDR3 reads CASSLAGTSTGELFF. The CDR3 coding sequence is TGTGCCAGCAGCTTAGCGGGGACTAGCACCGGGGAGCTGTTTTTT. The chain couples TRBV11-3 to TRBJ2-2; 8 nucleotides agree with TRBD2. The germline gives CDR1 SGHNT, CDR2 YENEEA. The CDR3 sequence is 15 residues long. J gave up 4 bases and V 1 base, and 2 bases lay outside the gene matches.